This TCR beta chain was captured in a study of high-grade serous ovarian cancer treatment subgroups. The CDR3 totals 18 residues. Germline CDR1 LGHNA, CDR2 YNFKEQ. The J segment lost 1 base and the V segment lost 0 bases, leaving 11 bases of the junction unmatched. The tumor samples were collected prior to definitive surgery or chemotherapy. Clones were sequenced by immunoSEQ multiplex PCR, and TCRdb holds only the in-frame ones, with some missing. This sample carries 35,000 to 45,000 clones, around three quarters of them seen once, and the ten largest clones take around 3.3%. What was sequenced was tumor tissue. The chain couples TRBV4-2 to TRBJ1-2, with 7 nucleotides matching TRBD1. The source of this sequence is a human donor with high-grade serous ovarian cancer. CDR3 loop: CASSQDQGGGIINYGYTF. The CDR3 DNA is TGTGCCAGCAGCCAAGATCAGGGAGGGGGCATTATTAACTATGGCTACACCTTC.